This T cell receptor (beta chain) was observed in a study of cytomegalovirus exposure and HLA in healthy donors. Study results and limitations: Most likely, a cluster of highly shared sequence variants arose as a sequencing artifact. The study flagged roughly 150 TCR beta chains as cytomegalovirus-associated.

PCR used 60 Vbeta primers and 13 Jbeta primers. Only in-frame clones appear in the TCRdb table, and some are missing; sequencing was by immunoSEQ multiplex PCR. The sample lists approximately 200,000 clones, 70% to 75% occurring once. Germline CDR1 and CDR2: SGHRS and YFSETQ. CDR3 size: 19 residues. V shed 0 bases and J 1 base; nucleotides not matched to a gene: 10. Donors sampled were nominally healthy, though unrecorded immune exposures were likely. Concerning this clone: What it binds is unknown.

The V call is TRBV5-1, the J call TRBJ2-3; 11 positions match TRBD2. Source material: PBMCs. The clonotype comes from a young woman in good health and CMV-seropositive. The CDR3 reads CASSLVGLKGLAGTDTQYF. In DNA form, the CDR3 reads TGCGCCAGCAGCTTGGTGGGGCTCAAGGGACTAGCGGGCACAGATACGCAGTATTTT.